This TCR beta chain was sequenced in a study of blood T cells in healthy people across ages. PCR was performed a second time for roughly 7 to 11 cycles using a sample-barcoded 5' primer and a J-beta primer mix. TCRdb fed the 5' RACE reads into MiXCR, producing one record per CDR3 protein. The repertoire holds over a million distinct CDR3 sequences, with around 45% as singletons. The CDR3 loop spans 19 amino acids. This rearrangement joins TRBV21-1 to TRBJ1-4; TRBD1 reflects the table's D call only, with no check against the DNA. TRBV21-1 is a known pseudogene. Input material: blood. This receptor was obtained from a woman in her sixties in good health. The CDR3 loop is CASTHLSGTGERTNEKLFF. CDR3 sequence (DNA): TGTGCCAGCACTCATCTCTCCGGGACAGGGGAGCGAACTAATGAAAAACTGTTTTTT.